This T cell receptor beta chain was sequenced in a study of blood T cell repertoires in COVID-19. The CDR3 consists of 15 residues. Germline V gene lookup returns CDR1 SQVTM and CDR2 ANQGSEA. Trimming at V came to 2 bases and at J to 9 bases, leaving 9 bases not matched to a gene. This table comes from immunoSEQ multiplex PCR, and its TCRdb copy is limited to in-frame clones, with some not included. The sample consists of 43,000 or so clones, around 82% of them appearing once. Specimen: peripheral blood. This sequence was found in an elderly woman with acute or convalescent COVID-19. This chain joins TRBV29-1 and TRBJ2-1; 11 bases map to TRBD2. The CDR3 loop is CSVERRLAGRFEQFF. CDR3 nucleotide sequence: TGCAGCGTTGAACGAAGACTAGCGGGAAGGTTTGAGCAGTTCTTC.